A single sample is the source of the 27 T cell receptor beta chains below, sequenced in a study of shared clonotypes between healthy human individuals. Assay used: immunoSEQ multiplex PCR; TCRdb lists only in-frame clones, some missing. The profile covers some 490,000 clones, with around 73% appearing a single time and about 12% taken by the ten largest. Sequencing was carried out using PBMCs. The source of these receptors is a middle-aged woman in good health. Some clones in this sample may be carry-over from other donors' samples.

The CDR3 sequence is CASRGNEKLFF. The CDR3 coding sequence is TGTGCCAGCCGGGGCAATGAAAAACTGTTTTTT. This chain uses TRBV2 with TRBJ1-4, with a tentative D call TRBD1 (5 bases). Trimming cost V 8 bases and J 5 bases, with 6 bases left between them. Germline lookup yields CDR1 SNHLY and CDR2 FYNNEI. The CDR3 consists of 11 residues.

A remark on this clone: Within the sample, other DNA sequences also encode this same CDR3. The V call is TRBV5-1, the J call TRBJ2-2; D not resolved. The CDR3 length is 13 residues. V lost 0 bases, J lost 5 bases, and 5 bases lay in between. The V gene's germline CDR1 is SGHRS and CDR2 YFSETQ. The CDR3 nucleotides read TGCGCCAGCAGCTTGGTCCCGACCGGGGAGCTGTTTTTT. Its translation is CASSLVPTGELFF.

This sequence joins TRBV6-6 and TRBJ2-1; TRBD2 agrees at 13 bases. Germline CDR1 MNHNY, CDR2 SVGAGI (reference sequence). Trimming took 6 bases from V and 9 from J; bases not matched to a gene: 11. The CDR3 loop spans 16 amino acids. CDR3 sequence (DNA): TGTGCCAGCAGCCCCCGGACTAGCGGGAGTATTGGTGAGCAGTTCTTC. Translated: CASSPRTSGSIGEQFF.

The CDR3 here is CASSLEGQANYEQYF. CDR3 DNA: TGTGCCAGCAGCTTGGAGGGACAGGCCAACTACGAGCAGTACTTC. The rearrangement links TRBV5-4 to TRBJ2-7, with 8 bases aligning to TRBD1. Germline loops: CDR1 SGHNT, CDR2 YYREEE (reference sequence). The CDR3 extends over 15 amino acids. After removal of 0 bases from V and 3 bases from J, the junction contained 5 bases not matched to a gene.

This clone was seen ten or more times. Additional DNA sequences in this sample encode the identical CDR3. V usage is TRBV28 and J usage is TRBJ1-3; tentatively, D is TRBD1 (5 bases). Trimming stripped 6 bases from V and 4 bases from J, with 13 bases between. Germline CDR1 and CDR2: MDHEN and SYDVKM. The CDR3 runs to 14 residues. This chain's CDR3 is CASSNSGSGNTIYF. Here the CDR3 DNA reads TGTGCCAGCAGCAACTCAGGGTCGGGAAACACCATATATTTT.

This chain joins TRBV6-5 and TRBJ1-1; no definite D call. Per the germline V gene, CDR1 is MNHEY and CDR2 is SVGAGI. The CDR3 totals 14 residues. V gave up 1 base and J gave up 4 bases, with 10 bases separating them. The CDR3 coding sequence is TGTGCCAGCAGTTACTTAGGGTCGGCCACTGAAGCTTTCTTT. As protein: CASSYLGSATEAFF.

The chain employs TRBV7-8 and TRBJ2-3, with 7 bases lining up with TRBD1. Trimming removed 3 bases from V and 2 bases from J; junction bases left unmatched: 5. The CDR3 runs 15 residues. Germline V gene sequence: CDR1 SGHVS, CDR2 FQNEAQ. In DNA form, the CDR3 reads TGTGCCAGCAGCTTCACGGGACAGCCCACAGATACGCAGTATTTT. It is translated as CASSFTGQPTDTQYF.

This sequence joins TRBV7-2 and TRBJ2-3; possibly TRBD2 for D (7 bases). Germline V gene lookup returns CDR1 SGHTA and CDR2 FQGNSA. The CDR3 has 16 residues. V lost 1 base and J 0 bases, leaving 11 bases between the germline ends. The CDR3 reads CASSLVPGGSTDTQYF. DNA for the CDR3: TGTGCCAGCAGCTTAGTCCCGGGGGGCAGCACAGATACGCAGTATTTT. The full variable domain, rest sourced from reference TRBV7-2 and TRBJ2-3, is GAGVSQSPSNKVTEKGKDVELRCDPISGHTALYWYRQSLGQGLEFLIYFQGNSAPDKSGLPSDRFSAERTGGSVSTLTIQRTQQEDSAVYLCASSLVPGGSTDTQYFGPGTRLTVL.

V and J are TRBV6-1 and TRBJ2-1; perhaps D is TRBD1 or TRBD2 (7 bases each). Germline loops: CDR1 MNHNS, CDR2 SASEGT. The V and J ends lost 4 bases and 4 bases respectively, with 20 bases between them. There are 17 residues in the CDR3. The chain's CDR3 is CASSVWREGAVYNEQFF. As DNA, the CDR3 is TGTGCCAGCAGTGTATGGAGGGAGGGGGCGGTTTACAATGAGCAGTTCTTC.

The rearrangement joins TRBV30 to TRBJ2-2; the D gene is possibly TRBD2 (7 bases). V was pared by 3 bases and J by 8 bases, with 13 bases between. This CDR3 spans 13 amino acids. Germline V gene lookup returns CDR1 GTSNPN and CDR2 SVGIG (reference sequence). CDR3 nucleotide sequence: TGTGCCTGGAGAGCAAGGGGGGGAGGGGAGCTGTTTTTT. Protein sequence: CAWRARGGGELFF.

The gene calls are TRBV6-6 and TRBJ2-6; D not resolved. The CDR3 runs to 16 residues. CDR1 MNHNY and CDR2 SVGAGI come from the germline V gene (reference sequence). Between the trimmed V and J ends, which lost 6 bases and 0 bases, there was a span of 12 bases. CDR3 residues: CASRRGTDSGANVLTF. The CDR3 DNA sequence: TGTGCCAGCAGGCGAGGAACCGACTCTGGGGCCAACGTCCTGACTTTC.

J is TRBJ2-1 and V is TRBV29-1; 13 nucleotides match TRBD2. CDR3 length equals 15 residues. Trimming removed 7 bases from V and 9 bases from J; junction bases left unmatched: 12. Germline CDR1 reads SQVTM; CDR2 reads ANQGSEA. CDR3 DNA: TGCAGCGCACTCGCAGGACTAGCGGGAGTCGGTGAGCAGTTCTTC. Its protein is CSALAGLAGVGEQFF.

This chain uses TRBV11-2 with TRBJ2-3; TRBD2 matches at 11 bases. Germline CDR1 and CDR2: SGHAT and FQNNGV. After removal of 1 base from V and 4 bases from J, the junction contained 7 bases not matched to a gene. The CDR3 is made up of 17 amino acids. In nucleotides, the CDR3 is TGTGCCAGCAGCTTAGGGGGCCTAGCGGGAGGATCAGATACGCAGTATTTT. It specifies CASSLGGLAGGSDTQYF.

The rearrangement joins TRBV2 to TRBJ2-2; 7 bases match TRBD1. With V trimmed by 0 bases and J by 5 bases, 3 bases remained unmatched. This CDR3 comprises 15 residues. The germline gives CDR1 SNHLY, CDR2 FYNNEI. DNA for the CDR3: TGTGCCAGCAGTGAAGCGGGGACAGAGACCGGGGAGCTGTTTTTT. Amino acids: CASSEAGTETGELFF.

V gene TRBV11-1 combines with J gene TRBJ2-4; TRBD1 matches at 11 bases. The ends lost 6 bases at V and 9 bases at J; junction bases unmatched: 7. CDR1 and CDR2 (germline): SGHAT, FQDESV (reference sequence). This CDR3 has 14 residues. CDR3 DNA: TGTGCCAGCAGTGGGACAGGGGGTTTCGTCATTCAGTACTTC. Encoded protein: CASSGTGGFVIQYF.

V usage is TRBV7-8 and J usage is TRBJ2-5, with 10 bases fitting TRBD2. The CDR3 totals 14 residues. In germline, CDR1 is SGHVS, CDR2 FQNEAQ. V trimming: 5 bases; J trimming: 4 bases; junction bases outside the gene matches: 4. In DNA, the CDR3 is TGTGCCAGCAGCGTTGGACTAGCGGTAGAGACCCAGTACTTC. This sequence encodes CASSVGLAVETQYF.

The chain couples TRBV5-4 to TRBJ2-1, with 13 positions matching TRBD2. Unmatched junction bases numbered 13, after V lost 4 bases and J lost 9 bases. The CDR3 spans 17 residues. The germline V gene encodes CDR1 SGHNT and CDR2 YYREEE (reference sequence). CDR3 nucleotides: TGTGCCAGCAGCCCCCCCCAAAGACTAGCGGGAGGTCGTGAGCAGTTCTTC. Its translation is CASSPPQRLAGGREQFF.

The CDR3 bases are TGTGCCAGCAGTAAGGGACAGAGCAGCTCCTACGAGCAGTACTTC. It translates to CASSKGQSSSYEQYF. The chain uses TRBV2 and TRBJ2-7, with TRBD1 matching 7 bases. This CDR3 spans 15 amino acids. Germline CDR1 is SNHLY and CDR2 is FYNNEI. With 5 bases clipped from V and 0 bases from J, the junction kept 7 bases outside the gene matches.

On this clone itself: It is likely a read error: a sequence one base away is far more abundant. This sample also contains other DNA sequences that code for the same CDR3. This chain's CDR3 is CAWSASTDTQYF. Written as DNA, the CDR3 is TGTGCCTGGAGTGCTAGCACAGATACGCAGTATTTT. The V gene is TRBV30, the J gene TRBJ2-3; no definite D call. V was shortened by 1 base and J by 0 bases, with 2 bases between the two germline ends. Germline V gene data show CDR1 as GTSNPN and CDR2 as SVGIG (reference sequence). The CDR3 totals 12 residues.

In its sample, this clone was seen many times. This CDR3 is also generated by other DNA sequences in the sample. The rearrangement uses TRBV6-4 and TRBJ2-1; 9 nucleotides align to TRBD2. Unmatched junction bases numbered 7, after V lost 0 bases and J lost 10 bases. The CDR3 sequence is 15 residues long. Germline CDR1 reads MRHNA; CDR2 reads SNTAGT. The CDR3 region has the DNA TGTGCCAGCAGTGACTCGGCGGGAGGGCGAGAAGAGCAGTTCTTC. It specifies CASSDSAGGREEQFF.

CDR3 loop: CASSFLQGSNEQFF. The CDR3 bases are TGTGCCAGCAGCTTCCTTCAAGGGTCTAATGAGCAGTTCTTC. The chain couples TRBV11-2 to TRBJ2-1; D is undetermined. V was trimmed by 3 bases and J by 7 bases, leaving 13 bases between them. The length of the CDR3 is 14 residues. Germline V gene lookup returns CDR1 SGHAT and CDR2 FQNNGV.

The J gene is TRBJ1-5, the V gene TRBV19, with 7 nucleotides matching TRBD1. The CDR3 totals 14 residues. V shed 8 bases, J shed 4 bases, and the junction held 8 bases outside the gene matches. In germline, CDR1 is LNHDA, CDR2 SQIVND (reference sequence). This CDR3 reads CASSRQGGNQPQHF. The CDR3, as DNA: TGTGCCAGTTCACGACAGGGTGGTAATCAGCCCCAGCATTTT.

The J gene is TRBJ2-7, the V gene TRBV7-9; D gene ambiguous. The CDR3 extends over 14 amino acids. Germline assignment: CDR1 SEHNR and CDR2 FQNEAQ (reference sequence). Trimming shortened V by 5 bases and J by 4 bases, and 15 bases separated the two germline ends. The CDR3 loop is CASSPPAAAYEQYF. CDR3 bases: TGTGCCAGCAGCCCCCCGGCGGCAGCGTACGAGCAGTACTTC.

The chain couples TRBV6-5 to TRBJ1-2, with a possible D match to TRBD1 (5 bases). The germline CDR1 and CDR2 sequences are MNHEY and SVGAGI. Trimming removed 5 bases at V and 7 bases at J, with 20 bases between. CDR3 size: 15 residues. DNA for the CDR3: TGTGCCAGCAGTACCCTAGATCCGGGACGAGGTGGCTACACCTTC. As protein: CASSTLDPGRGGYTF.

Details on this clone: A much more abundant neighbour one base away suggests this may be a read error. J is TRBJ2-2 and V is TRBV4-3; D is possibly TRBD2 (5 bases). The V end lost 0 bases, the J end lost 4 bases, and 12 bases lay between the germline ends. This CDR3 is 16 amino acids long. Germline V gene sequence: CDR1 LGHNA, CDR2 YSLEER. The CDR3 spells CASSQDGLSSTGELFF. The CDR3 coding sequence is TGCGCCAGCAGCCAAGACGGACTCTCGAGCACCGGGGAGCTGTTTTTT.

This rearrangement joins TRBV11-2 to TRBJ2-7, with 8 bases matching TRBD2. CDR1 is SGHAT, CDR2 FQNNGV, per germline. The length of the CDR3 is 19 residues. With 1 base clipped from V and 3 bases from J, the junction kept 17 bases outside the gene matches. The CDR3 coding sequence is TGTGCCAGCAGCTTAGTTCTAGCGGGCGGCCGCTCCCCTCTCTACGAGCAGTACTTC. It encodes CASSLVLAGGRSPLYEQYF.

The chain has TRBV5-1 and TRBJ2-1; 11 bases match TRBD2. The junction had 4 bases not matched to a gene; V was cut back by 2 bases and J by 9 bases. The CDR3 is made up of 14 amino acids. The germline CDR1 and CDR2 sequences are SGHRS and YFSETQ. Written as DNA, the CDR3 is TGCGCCAGCAGCTTCACTAGCGGGAGCGTTGAGCAGTTCTTC. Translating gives CASSFTSGSVEQFF.